The rows below give T cell receptor beta chains drawn from one sample of a study of T cells in tuberculosis. Clones were read by immunoSEQ multiplex PCR, and TCRdb kept only the in-frame ones, dropping some. The sample includes about 59,000 clones, 80% to 85% of them seen just once. The sequencing input was CD1b-GMM tetramer-negative cells sorted from PBMCs. Receptors originate from an adult woman with latent tuberculosis. CDR3s include the opening cysteine and the closing phenylalanine or tryptophan.

V gene	J gene	CDR3 length	CDR3 protein
TRBV10-3	TRBJ2-7	14	CAISEPGGIYEQYF
TRBV28	TRBJ2-2	12	CASRAGTGELFF
TRBV28	TRBJ1-4	15	CASSFPDGGDEKLFF
TRBV5-5	TRBJ2-2	17	CASSFVRQGDWTGELFF
TRBV18	TRBJ2-3	15	CASSPASGHTDTQYF
TRBV5-1	TRBJ2-3	16	CASAEGDRGRSDTQYF
TRBV11-1	TRBJ1-2	13	CASSFNGQARYTF
TRBV6-5	TRBJ1-6	13	CASNQNNNSPLHF
TRBV28	TRBJ1-2	15	CASRPPLGGNYGYTF
TRBV18	TRBJ1-1	16	CASSSDRTGGLTEAFF
TRBV9	TRBJ2-3	16	CASTPRGGDGADTQYF
TRBV7-3	TRBJ2-3	17	CASSPRGLSSSTDTQYF
TRBV6-5	TRBJ2-7	14	CASSYSRDSYEQYF
TRBV7-9	TRBJ2-7	17	CASSLGLSSTGLGEQYF
TRBV14	TRBJ2-2	17	CASSPRNMIRDTGELFF
TRBV7-2	TRBJ1-1	16	CASSPRATRMNTEAFF
TRBV5-1	TRBJ1-1	15	CASSLGTGSNTEAFF
TRBV29-1	TRBJ2-7	13	CSVAQGRNYEQYF
TRBV7-8	TRBJ2-3	17	CASSLAMASVQRDTQYF
TRBV27	TRBJ1-6	14	CASTQGGNNSPLHF
TRBV12-5	TRBJ2-7	14	CASNPGTGDFEQYF
TRBV7-9	TRBJ2-7	16	CASSAGQGLSHYEQYF
TRBV6-4	TRBJ2-1	13	CASSAQGTGEQFF
TRBV10-3	TRBJ2-7	18	CAISRTSKLAGGSSEQYF
TRBV7-2	.	15	CASSFGALSSYEQYF
TRBV7-9	TRBJ1-5	13	CASSLTGDKPQHF
TRBV30	TRBJ2-3	14	CAWSVRLGTDTQYF
TRBV6-1	TRBJ1-3	16	CASSEGAHRAGNTIYF
TRBV7-9	TRBJ2-3	18	CASSLIDGGALSTDTQYF
TRBV7-6	TRBJ2-1	15	CASSLVSDSYNEQFF
TRBV11-2	TRBJ2-1	13	CASSPANYNEQFF
TRBV29-1	TRBJ2-5	14	CSVARGIPRETQYF
TRBV9	TRBJ2-1	15	CASSVYWTGEGEQFF
TRBV9	TRBJ2-2	15	CASSVGREFTGELFF
TRBV6-1	TRBJ2-7	12	CASSENTYEQYF
TRBV7-9	TRBJ1-3	15	CASSLSRGRENTIYF
TRBV5-1	TRBJ2-7	15	CASSPPQGANYEQYF
TRBV5-1	TRBJ2-5	20	CASSLAPRGTAGGLRETQYF
TRBV27	TRBJ2-7	15	CASSPGGTGSYEQYF
TRBV10-2	TRBJ2-3	13	CASRRAPADTQYF
TRBV5-8	TRBJ1-4	17	CASSLARQGMVDEKLFF
TRBV25-1	TRBJ1-2	15	CASSPWEARSYGHTF
TRBV7-8	TRBJ1-5	14	CASSIGTGNQPQHF
TRBV6-1	TRBJ1-2	14	CASTKTGGHYGYTF
TRBV27	TRBJ2-1	16	CASSLSSGGAYNEQFF
TRBV9	TRBJ1-4	15	CASSTRTGANEKLFF
TRBV6-5	TRBJ1-1	15	CASSYSWTVNTEAFF
TRBV2	TRBJ2-5	13	CASRGAPGGTQYF
TRBV4-1	TRBJ2-7	15	CASSQASGQSYEQYF
TRBV29-1	TRBJ2-3	11	CSGQLADTQYF
TRBV9	TRBJ1-1	14	CASSDRPGNTEAFF
TRBV6-5	TRBJ1-1	11	CASSRGIEAFF
TRBV27	TRBJ1-6	15	CASSITSSYNSPLHF
TRBV28	TRBJ2-1	14	CASGTSGRFKEQFF
TRBV7-9	TRBJ2-5	19	CASSFGLAGAGRVQETQYF
TRBV5-4	TRBJ2-5	14	CASSLATTGGTQYF